This T cell receptor (beta chain) is from a study of T cell responses to AZD1222 COVID-19 vaccine. With respect to this clone: Its antigen remains unknown.

This CDR3 has 13 amino acids. Trimming pared 4 bases from V and 4 bases from J, leaving 10 bases between. CDR1 and CDR2 from the germline V gene are MNHEY and SMNVEV (reference sequence). Study-level results: Spike-specific TCR breadth and depth both grew after two AZD1222 doses. In the spike-specific TCR repertoire, nearly half reportedly target unmutated variant regions.

Second-dose intervals of approximately 4 or approximately 12 weeks were pooled. TCRdb keeps only in-frame clones here, not all; method: immunoSEQ multiplex PCR. The sample holds some 120,000 clones, about 91% seen once. The gene calls are TRBV27 and TRBJ1-2; D remains unclear. The sample here was peripheral blood, taken 28 days after the second AZD1222 dose. The TCR comes from an adult who received the AZD1222 COVID-19 vaccine. CDR3 in amino acids: CASSSDGLYGYTF. CDR3 coding DNA: TGTGCCAGCAGTTCGGACGGCCTCTATGGCTACACCTTC.